Each of the 20 T cell receptor beta chains below was sequenced from the same sample in a study of OX40 agonist ivuxolimab in advanced cancers. Only in-frame clones appear in the TCRdb table, and some are missing; sequencing was by immunoSEQ multiplex PCR. The top ten hold roughly 0.55% of the sample, which has about 40,000 clones, roughly 90% seen once. The input for sequencing was CD4+ or CD8+ T cells sorted from blood, taken in a trial of the OX40 agonist ivuxolimab. The source is an adult with an advanced solid tumor such as melanoma, head and neck, liver or kidney cancer.

The chain has TRBV6-5 and TRBJ1-3; D remains unclear. The CDR3 runs to 13 residues. The germline V and J ends were trimmed by 2 bases and 4 bases, with 6 bases remaining between them. CDR1 and CDR2 from the germline V gene are MNHEY and SVGAGI. In DNA, the CDR3 is TGTGCCAGCAGTTACGGACTGGGAAACACCATATATTTT. It is translated as CASSYGLGNTIYF.

The chain recombines TRBV19 with TRBJ1-1; D is unresolved. The ends were cut back, 5 bases at V and 7 bases at J, with 17 bases in the middle. The CDR3 has 14 amino acids. Germline values: CDR1 LNHDA, CDR2 SQIVND (reference sequence). CDR3 coding DNA: TGTGCCAGTAGTGAGCCCCCCCCGGCGATTGAAGCTTTCTTT. As protein: CASSEPPPAIEAFF.

This sequence joins TRBV5-1 and TRBJ1-6, with a tentative D call TRBD1 (6 bases). V shed 0 bases and J shed 7 bases, with 11 bases lying between them. CDR3 length: 15 amino acids. Germline V gene sequence: CDR1 SGHRS, CDR2 YFSETQ. The CDR3 coding sequence is TGCGCCAGCAGCTTGGCCGCCAGGGGAAATTCACCCCTCCACTTT. Its translation is CASSLAARGNSPLHF.

This chain uses TRBV9 with TRBJ2-7, with D possibly being TRBD1 (6 bases). Trimming took 4 bases from V and 7 from J, leaving 12 bases between them. In germline, CDR1 is SGDLS, CDR2 YYNGEE. The CDR3 runs to 12 residues. The CDR3: CASSPQTGEQYF. The CDR3, as DNA: TGTGCCAGCAGCCCACAGACAGGAGAGCAGTACTTC.

The V gene is TRBV20-1, the J gene TRBJ2-7; D is unresolved. The germline V and J ends were trimmed by 3 bases and 3 bases, with 6 bases remaining between them. The CDR3 consists of 11 residues. Germline V lookup: CDR1 DFQATT, CDR2 SNEGSKA (reference sequence). CDR3 protein: CSASIDYEQYF. The CDR3 DNA follows: TGCAGTGCTAGTATTGACTACGAGCAGTACTTC.

The genes are TRBV5-6 and TRBJ1-2; 10 positions agree with TRBD1. J lost 3 bases, V lost 4 bases, and 18 bases had no gene match. The CDR3 has 19 residues. Germline V gives CDR1 SGHDT, CDR2 YYEEEE. The CDR3 sequence is CASSPEGVGQGSGYYGYTF. CDR3 nucleotide sequence: TGTGCCAGCAGCCCGGAGGGTGTGGGACAGGGGTCGGGCTACTATGGCTACACCTTC. The whole variable domain, filled in from reference TRBV5-6 and TRBJ1-2, reads DAGVTQSPTHLIKTRGQQVTLRCSPKSGHDTVSWYQQALGQGPQFIFQYYEEEERQRGNFPDRFSGHQFPNYSSELNVNALLLGDSALYLCASSPEGVGQGSGYYGYTFGSGTRLTVV.

The chain couples TRBV10-2 to TRBJ2-5; either TRBD1 or TRBD2 may fit D (5 bases each). The length of the CDR3 is 12 residues. Germline CDR1 reads WSHSY; CDR2 reads SAAADI. Trimming removed 6 bases at V and 1 base at J, with 6 bases between. The chain's CDR3 is CASRGVQETQYF. In DNA, the CDR3 is TGCGCCAGCAGGGGGGTCCAAGAGACCCAGTACTTC.

The chain couples TRBV19 to TRBJ1-5; 7 positions agree with TRBD1. The CDR3 runs 13 residues. Looked up from germline, CDR1 is LNHDA and CDR2 is SQIVND (reference sequence). J gave up 7 bases and V 3 bases, and 3 bases lay outside the gene matches. This chain's CDR3 is CASSMDRNQPQHF. CDR3 bases: TGTGCCAGTAGTATGGACAGGAACCAGCCCCAGCATTTT.

The rearrangement links TRBV5-1 to TRBJ2-2; TRBD1 agrees at 8 bases. V was pared by 6 bases and J by 6 bases, with 7 bases of the junction left unmatched. The CDR3 length is 14 residues. The germline CDR1 and CDR2 sequences are SGHRS and YFSETQ. The CDR3 sequence is CASTRQGMAGELFF. In DNA, the CDR3 is TGCGCCAGCACCAGACAGGGGATGGCCGGGGAGCTGTTTTTT.

This sequence joins TRBV29-1 and TRBJ2-3; 9 bases are shared with TRBD1. Germline V gene data show CDR1 as SQVTM and CDR2 as ANQGSEA. After removal of 7 bases from V and 2 bases from J, the junction contained 7 bases not matched to a gene. The CDR3 has 14 residues. CDR3 DNA: TGCAGCGCCGTGGGGACAGGGACCACAGATACGCAGTATTTT. Its translation: CSAVGTGTTDTQYF.

J is TRBJ2-1 and V is TRBV7-9; D is ambiguous. The CDR3 is 11 amino acids. Germline CDR1 is SEHNR and CDR2 is FQNEAQ (reference sequence). V lost 5 bases to trimming and J lost 10 bases, with 9 bases between them. The CDR3 DNA sequence: TGTGCCAGCAGCCCTCAATACGAGCAGTTCTTC. It yields the protein CASSPQYEQFF.

The genes are TRBV6-5 and TRBJ1-1; D gene unclear. The ends were cut back, 7 bases at V and 2 bases at J, with 5 bases in the middle. Per germline, CDR1 MNHEY and CDR2 SVGAGI. CDR3 length: 11 residues. The CDR3 region has the DNA TGTGCCAGCATCCTCAACACTGAAGCTTTCTTT. Translation: CASILNTEAFF.

In its sample, this clone was seen once. The rearrangement joins TRBV28 to TRBJ1-6; 9 bases line up with TRBD1. Germline assignment: CDR1 MDHEN and CDR2 SYDVKM. The CDR3 is 14 residues long. V lost 8 bases and J lost 9; bases outside the gene matches: 8. The CDR3 sequence is CASLGGQGSSPLHF. The DNA for the CDR3 is TGTGCCAGCCTAGGGGGACAGGGAAGTTCACCCCTCCACTTT. The full variable domain, its missing parts supplied by reference TRBV28 and TRBJ1-6, is DVKVTQSSRYLVKRTGEKVFLECVQDMDHENMFWYRQDPGLGLRLIYFSYDVKMKEKGDIPEGYSVSREKKERFSLILESASTNQTSMYLCASLGGQGSSPLHFGNGTRLTVT.

The chain employs TRBV6-4 and TRBJ1-1, with D possibly TRBD1 on 5 matching bases. CDR3 length: 14 amino acids. Germline assignment: CDR1 MRHNA and CDR2 SNTAGT. Trimming removed 5 bases from V and 1 base from J, with 11 bases in between. The CDR3, as DNA: TGTGCCAGCAGTACGGGACCGCAGAACACTGAAGCTTTCTTT. Protein product: CASSTGPQNTEAFF.

The genes are TRBV11-3 and TRBJ2-7, with D tentatively TRBD1 or TRBD2 (5 bases each). With 0 bases removed from V and 1 base from J, the gap between germline ends came to 25 bases. The length of the CDR3 is 20 residues. Germline loops: CDR1 SGHNT, CDR2 YENEEA. This CDR3 is CASSLDTRPLLVGVSYEQYF. Written as DNA, the CDR3 is TGTGCCAGCAGCTTAGATACGAGACCACTACTAGTGGGGGTTTCCTACGAGCAGTACTTC.

As concerns this clone: Likely a read error: the CDR3 ends without its conserved phenylalanine or tryptophan. This CDR3 reads CASSSGLASPLHL. The CDR3 nucleotides read TGTGCCAGCAGCTCAGGACTTGCTTCACCCCTCCACCTT. The chain links TRBV11-1 to TRBJ1-6; D gene uncertain. V was cut by 4 bases and J by 9 bases, with 10 bases left in between. The CDR3 has 13 amino acids. Germline CDR1 reads SGHAT; CDR2 reads FQDESV (reference sequence).

The V and J genes are TRBV7-2 and TRBJ1-2; D remains ambiguous. Germline CDR1 reads SGHTA; CDR2 reads FQGNSA. Trimming took off 2 bases at V and 4 bases at J, with 8 bases between the two ends. This CDR3 is built from 13 residues. CDR3 nucleotides: TGTGCCAGCAGCTTATCAGGAACCTATGGCTACACCTTC. This gives the protein CASSLSGTYGYTF.

This clone was observed a single time. V usage is TRBV5-4 and J usage is TRBJ2-7, with TRBD1 as a possible D gene (5 bases). Germline CDR1 and CDR2: SGHNT and YYREEE (reference sequence). This CDR3 has 13 amino acids. Trimming pared 0 bases from V and 4 bases from J, leaving 8 bases between. The CDR3 sequence is CASSLADRYEQYF. The CDR3 DNA is TGTGCCAGCAGCTTGGCTGACAGATACGAGCAGTACTTC.

The V and J genes are TRBV27 and TRBJ2-7, with 10 bases matching TRBD1. V lost 5 bases to trimming and J lost 3 bases; unmatched junction nucleotides: 19. The CDR3 runs to 19 residues. Germline assignment: CDR1 MNHEY and CDR2 SMNVEV (reference sequence). DNA of the CDR3: TGTGCCAGCAGTCCCGGGGGGACAGGGGCGGAGTGGGGGTTCTACGAGCAGTACTTC. It yields the protein CASSPGGTGAEWGFYEQYF.

CDR3 bases: TGTGCCAGCAGCCTAGGAGCTACAGGCGCCCGGGACAATGAGCAGTTCTTC. Amino acid sequence: CASSLGATGARDNEQFF. The genes are TRBV7-9 and TRBJ2-1; tentatively, D is TRBD1 (5 bases). V lost 5 bases to trimming and J lost 5 bases, with 22 bases between them. The CDR3 is 17 residues long. Germline V gene lookup returns CDR1 SEHNR and CDR2 FQNEAQ (reference sequence).